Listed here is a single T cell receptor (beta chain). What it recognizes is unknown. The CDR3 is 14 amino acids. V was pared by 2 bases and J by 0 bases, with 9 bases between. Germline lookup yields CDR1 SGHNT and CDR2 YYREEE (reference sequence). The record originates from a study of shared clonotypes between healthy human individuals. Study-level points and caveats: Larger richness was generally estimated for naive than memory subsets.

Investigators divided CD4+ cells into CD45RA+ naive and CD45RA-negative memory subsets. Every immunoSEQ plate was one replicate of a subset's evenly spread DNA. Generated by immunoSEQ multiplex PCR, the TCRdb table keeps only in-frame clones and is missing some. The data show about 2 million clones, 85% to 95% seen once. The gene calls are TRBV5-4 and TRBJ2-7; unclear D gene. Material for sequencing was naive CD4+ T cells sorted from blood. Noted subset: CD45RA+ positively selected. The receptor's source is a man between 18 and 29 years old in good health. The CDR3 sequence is CASSFGQFSYEQYF. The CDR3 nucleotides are TGTGCCAGCAGCTTCGGGCAGTTCTCCTACGAGCAGTACTTC.